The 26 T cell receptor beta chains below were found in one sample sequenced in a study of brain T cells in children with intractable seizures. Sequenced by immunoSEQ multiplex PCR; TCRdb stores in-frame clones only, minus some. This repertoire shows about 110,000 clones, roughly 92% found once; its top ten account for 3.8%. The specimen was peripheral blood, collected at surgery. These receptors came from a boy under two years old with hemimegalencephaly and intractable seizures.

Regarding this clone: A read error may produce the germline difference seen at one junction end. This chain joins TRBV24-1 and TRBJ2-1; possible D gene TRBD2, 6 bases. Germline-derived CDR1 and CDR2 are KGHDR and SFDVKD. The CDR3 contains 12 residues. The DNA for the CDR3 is TGTGCCACCAGTGATCCCGGGAATGGGACTCTCTTC. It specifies CATSDPGNGTLF.

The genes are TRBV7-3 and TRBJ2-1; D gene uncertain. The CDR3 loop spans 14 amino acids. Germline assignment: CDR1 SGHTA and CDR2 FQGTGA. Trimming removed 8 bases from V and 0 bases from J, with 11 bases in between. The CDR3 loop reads CASALRSSYNEQFF. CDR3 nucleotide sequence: TGTGCCAGCGCCCTCCGGAGCTCCTACAATGAGCAGTTCTTC.

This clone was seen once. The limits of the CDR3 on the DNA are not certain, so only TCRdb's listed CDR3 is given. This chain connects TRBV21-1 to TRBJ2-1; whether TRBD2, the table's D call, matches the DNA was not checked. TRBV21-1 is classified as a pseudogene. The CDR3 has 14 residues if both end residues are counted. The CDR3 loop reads CASTSVAGGNEQFF.

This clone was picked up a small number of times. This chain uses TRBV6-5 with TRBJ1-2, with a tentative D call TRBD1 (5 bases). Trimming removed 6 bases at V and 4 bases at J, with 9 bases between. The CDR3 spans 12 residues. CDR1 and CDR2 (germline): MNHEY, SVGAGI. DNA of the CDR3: TGTGCCAGCAGAAGGGGCAGCTATGGCTACACCTTC. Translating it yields CASRRGSYGYTF.

This CDR3 is CASSLGSYGYTF. The CDR3 region has the DNA TGTGCCAGCAGCTTAGGGAGCTATGGCTACACCTTC. The chain employs TRBV11-3 and TRBJ1-2; D unclear. Trimming took 1 base from V and 4 from J, leaving 4 bases between them. CDR1 and CDR2 from the germline V gene are SGHNT and YENEEA. The CDR3 consists of 12 residues. Full variable domain (remainder filled in from reference TRBV11-3 and TRBJ1-2): EAGVVQSPRYKIIEKKQPVAFWCNPISGHNTLYWYLQNLGQGPELLIRYENEEAVDDSQLPKDRFSAERLKGVDSTLKIQPAELGDSAVYLCASSLGSYGYTFGSGTRLTVV.

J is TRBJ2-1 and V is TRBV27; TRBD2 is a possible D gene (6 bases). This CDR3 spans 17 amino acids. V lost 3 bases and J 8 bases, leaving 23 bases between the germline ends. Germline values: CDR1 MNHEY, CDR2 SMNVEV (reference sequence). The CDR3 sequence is CASSLLWRLPTGDEQFF. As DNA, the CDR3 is TGTGCCAGCAGTTTGCTATGGAGGCTACCCACGGGGGATGAGCAGTTCTTC.

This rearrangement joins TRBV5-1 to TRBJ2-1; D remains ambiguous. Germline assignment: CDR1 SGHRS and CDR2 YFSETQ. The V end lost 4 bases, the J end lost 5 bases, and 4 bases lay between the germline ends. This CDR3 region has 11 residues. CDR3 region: CASSGDNEQFF. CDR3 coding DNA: TGCGCCAGCAGCGGAGACAATGAGCAGTTCTTC.

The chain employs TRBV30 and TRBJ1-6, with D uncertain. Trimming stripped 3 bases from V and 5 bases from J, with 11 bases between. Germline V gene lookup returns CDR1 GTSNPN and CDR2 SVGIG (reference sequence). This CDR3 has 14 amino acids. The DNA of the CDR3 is TGTGCCTGGAGGCGACCCCGGGATAATTCACCCCTCCACTTT. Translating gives CAWRRPRDNSPLHF. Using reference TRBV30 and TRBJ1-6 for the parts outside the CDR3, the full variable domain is SQTIHQWPATLVQPVGSPLSLECTVEGTSNPNLYWYRQAAGRGLQLLFYSVGIGQISSEVPQNLSASRPQDRQFILSSKKLLLSDSGFYLCAWRRPRDNSPLHFGNGTRLTVT.

The CDR3 sequence is CASSFNSGNTIYF. The CDR3 DNA reads TGTGCCAGCAGCTTCAACTCTGGAAACACCATATATTTT. J is TRBJ1-3 and V is TRBV7-3, with D unresolved. The CDR3 loop spans 13 amino acids. Trimming shortened V by 3 bases and J by 0 bases, and 3 bases separated the two germline ends. Germline V CDR1 and CDR2: SGHTA, FQGTGA.

CDR3 amino acids: CASSYFGSGSEQFF. CDR3 nucleotides: TGTGCCAGCAGTTACTTCGGTAGCGGGAGCGAGCAGTTCTTC. This chain links TRBV6-5 with TRBJ2-1, with 9 bases lining up with TRBD2. Trimming removed 1 base from V and 10 bases from J; junction bases left unmatched: 5. CDR1 and CDR2 (germline): MNHEY, SVGAGI. CDR3 length equals 14 residues.

Here the CDR3 reads CASSHHGYTYEQYF. CDR3 DNA sequence: TGTGCCAGCAGCCATCACGGGTACACCTACGAGCAGTACTTC. The rearrangement uses TRBV3-1 (or the pseudogene TRBV3-2) and TRBJ2-7; D is unclear. This CDR3 has 14 residues. V was trimmed by 3 bases and J by 2 bases, leaving 11 bases between them. Germline CDR1 LGHDT, CDR2 YNNKEL (reference sequence).

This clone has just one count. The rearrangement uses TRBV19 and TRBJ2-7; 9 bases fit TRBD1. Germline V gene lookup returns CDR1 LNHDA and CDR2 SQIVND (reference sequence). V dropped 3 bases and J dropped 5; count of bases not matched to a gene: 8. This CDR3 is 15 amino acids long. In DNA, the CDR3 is TGTGCCAGTAGTATTACGGGACAGGGTGGCCACGAGCAGTACTTC. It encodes CASSITGQGGHEQYF. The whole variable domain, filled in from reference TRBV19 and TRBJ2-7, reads DGGITQSPKYLFRKEGQNVTLSCEQNLNHDAMYWYRQDPGQGLRLIYYSQIVNDFQKGDIAEGYSVSREKKESFPLTVTSAQKNPTAFYLCASSITGQGGHEQYFGPGTRLTVT.

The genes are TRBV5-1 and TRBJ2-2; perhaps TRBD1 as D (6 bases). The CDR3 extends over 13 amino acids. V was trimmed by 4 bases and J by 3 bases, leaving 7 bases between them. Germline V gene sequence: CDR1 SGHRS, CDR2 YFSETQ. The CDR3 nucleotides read TGCGCCAGCAGCGCAGGGGACACCGGGGAGCTGTTTTTT. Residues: CASSAGDTGELFF.

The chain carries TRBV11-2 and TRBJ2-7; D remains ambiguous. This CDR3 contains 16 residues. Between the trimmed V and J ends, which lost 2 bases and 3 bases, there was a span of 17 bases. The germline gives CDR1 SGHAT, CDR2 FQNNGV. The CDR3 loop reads CASSLRRWVVSYEQYF. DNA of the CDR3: TGTGCCAGCAGCTTAAGAAGGTGGGTCGTAAGCTACGAGCAGTACTTC.

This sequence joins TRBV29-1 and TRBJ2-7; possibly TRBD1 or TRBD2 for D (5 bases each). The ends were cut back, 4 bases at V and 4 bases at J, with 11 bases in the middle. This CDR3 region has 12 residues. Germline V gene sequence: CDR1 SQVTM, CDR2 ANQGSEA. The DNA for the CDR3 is TGCAGCGTTGTACTCGGGGCTTACGAGCAGTACTTC. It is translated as CSVVLGAYEQYF.

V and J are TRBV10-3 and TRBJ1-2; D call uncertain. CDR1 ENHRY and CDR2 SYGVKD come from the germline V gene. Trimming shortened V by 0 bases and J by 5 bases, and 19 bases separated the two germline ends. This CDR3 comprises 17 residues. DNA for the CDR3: TGTGCCATCAGTGAGTCCGGCGGACTACGATTAGGATATGGCTACACCTTC. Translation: CAISESGGLRLGYGYTF.

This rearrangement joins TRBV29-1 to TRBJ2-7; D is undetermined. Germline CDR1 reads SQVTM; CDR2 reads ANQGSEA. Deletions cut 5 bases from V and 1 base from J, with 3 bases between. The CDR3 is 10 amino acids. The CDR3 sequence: CSVRSYEQYF. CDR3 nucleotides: TGCAGCGTTAGGTCCTACGAGCAGTACTTC.

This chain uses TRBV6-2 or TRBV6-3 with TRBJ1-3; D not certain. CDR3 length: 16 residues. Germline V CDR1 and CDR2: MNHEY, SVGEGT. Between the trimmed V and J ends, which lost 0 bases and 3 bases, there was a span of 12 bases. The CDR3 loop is CASSYSGSGHGNTIYF. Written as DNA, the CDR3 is TGTGCCAGCAGTTACTCGGGGTCAGGCCATGGAAACACCATATATTTT.

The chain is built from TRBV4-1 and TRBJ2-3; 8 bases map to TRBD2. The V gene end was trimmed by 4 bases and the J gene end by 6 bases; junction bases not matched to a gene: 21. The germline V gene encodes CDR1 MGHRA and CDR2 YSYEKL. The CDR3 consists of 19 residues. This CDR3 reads CASSPPIAGPLQLGDTQYF. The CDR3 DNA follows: TGCGCCAGCAGCCCCCCGATAGCGGGACCCCTCCAGTTGGGGGATACGCAGTATTTT.

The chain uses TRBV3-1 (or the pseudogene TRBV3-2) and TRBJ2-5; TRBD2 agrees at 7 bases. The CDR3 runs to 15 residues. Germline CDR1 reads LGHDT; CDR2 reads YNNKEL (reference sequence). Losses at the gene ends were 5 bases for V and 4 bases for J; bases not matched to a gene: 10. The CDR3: CASSSISPSGETQYF. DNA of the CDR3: TGTGCCAGCAGCTCCATATCTCCTAGCGGAGAGACCCAGTACTTC.

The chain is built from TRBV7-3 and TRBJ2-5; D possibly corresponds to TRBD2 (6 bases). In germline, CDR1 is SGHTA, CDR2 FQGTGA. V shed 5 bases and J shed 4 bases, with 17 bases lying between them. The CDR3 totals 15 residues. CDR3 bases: TGTGCCAGCAGCCCCCTCCCGGGAGTCCGAGAGACCCAGTACTTC. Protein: CASSPLPGVRETQYF.

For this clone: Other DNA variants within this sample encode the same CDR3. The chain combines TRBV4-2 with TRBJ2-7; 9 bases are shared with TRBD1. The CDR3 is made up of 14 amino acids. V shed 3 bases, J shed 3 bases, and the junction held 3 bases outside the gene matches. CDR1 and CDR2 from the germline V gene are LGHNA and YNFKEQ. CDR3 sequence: CASSQGGQGYEQYF. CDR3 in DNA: TGTGCCAGCAGCCAGGGGGGACAGGGCTACGAGCAGTACTTC.

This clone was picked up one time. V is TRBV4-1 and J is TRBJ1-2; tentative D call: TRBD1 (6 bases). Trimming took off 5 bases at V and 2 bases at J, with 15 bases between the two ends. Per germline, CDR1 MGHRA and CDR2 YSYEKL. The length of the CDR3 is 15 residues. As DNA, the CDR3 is TGCGCCAGCAGCTGGGACATCGCCCGAAACTATGGCTACACCTTC. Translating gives CASSWDIARNYGYTF.

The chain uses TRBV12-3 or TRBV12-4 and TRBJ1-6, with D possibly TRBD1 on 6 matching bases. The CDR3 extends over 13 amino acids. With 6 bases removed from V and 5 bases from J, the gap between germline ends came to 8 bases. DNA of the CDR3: TGTGCCAGCAGCCGGGACAATAATTCACCCCTCCACTTT. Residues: CASSRDNNSPLHF.

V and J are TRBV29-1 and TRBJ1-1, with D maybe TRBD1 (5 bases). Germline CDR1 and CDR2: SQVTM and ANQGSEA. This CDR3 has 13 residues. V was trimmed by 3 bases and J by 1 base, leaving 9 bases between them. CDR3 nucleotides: TGCAGCGTTGAGTTACAGGCGAACACTGAAGCTTTCTTT. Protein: CSVELQANTEAFF.

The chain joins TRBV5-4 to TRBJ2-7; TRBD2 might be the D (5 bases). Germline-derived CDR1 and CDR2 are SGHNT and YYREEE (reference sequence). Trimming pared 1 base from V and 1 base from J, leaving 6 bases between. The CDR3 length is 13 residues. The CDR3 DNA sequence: TGTGCCAGCAGCTTGCTAGCTTCCTACGAGCAGTACTTC. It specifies CASSLLASYEQYF.